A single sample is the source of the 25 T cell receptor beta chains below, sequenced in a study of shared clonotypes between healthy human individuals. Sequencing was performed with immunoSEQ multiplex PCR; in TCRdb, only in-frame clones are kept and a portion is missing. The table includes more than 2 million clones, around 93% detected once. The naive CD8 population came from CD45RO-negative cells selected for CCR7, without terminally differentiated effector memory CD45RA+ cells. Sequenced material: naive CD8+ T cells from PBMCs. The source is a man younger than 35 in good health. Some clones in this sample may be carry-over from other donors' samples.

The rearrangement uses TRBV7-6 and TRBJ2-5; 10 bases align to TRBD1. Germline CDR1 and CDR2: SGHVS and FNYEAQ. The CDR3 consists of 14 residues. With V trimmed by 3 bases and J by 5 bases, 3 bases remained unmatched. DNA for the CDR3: TGTGCCAGCAGCTTGACAGGGGGCTCTGAGACCCAGTACTTC. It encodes CASSLTGGSETQYF.

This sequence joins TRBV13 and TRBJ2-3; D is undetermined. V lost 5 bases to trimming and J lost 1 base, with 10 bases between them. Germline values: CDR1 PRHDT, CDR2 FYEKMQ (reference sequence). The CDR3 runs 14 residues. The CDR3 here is CASSPNPRTDTQYF. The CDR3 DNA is TGTGCCAGCAGCCCGAACCCCCGCACAGATACGCAGTATTTT.

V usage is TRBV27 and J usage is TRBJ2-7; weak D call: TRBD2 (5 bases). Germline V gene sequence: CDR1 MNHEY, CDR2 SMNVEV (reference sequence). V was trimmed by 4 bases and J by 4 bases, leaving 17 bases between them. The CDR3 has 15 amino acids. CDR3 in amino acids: CASSSRTRGIYEQYF. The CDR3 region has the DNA TGTGCCAGCAGTTCCCGGACTCGAGGAATATACGAGCAGTACTTC.

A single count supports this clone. In nucleotides, the CDR3 is TGTGCCAGCAGTCCGGGACAGGGGAACTACGAGCAGTACTTC. This translates into CASSPGQGNYEQYF. The chain couples TRBV9 to TRBJ2-7, with 10 bases identical to TRBD1. Losses at the gene ends were 5 bases for V and 3 bases for J; bases not matched to a gene: 5. Per germline, CDR1 SGDLS and CDR2 YYNGEE. CDR3 length equals 14 residues.

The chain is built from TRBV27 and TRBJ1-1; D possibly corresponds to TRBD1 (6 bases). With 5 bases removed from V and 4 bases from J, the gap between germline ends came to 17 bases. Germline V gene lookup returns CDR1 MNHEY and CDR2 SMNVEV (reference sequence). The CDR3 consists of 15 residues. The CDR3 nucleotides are TGTGCCAGCAGTCTAACAGGGTCTGCCAGCACTGAAGCTTTCTTT. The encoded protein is CASSLTGSASTEAFF.

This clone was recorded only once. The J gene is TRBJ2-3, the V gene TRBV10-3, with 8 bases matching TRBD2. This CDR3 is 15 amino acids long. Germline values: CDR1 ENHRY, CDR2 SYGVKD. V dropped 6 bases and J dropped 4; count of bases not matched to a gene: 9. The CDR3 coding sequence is TGTGCCATCAGCCTGGGGGCGGGAGGACCAGATACGCAGTATTTT. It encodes CAISLGAGGPDTQYF.

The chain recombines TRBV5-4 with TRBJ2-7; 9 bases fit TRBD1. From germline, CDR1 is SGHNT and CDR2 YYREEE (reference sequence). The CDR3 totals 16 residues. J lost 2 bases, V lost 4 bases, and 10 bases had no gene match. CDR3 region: CASSGVTGQGPYEQYF. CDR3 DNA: TGTGCCAGCAGCGGGGTAACGGGACAGGGCCCCTACGAGCAGTACTTC.

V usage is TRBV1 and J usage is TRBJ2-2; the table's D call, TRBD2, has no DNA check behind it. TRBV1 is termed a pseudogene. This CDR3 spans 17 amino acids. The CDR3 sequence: CTSNKTREGVHTGELFF. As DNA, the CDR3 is TGCACCAGCAACAAAACGCGGGAGGGAGTCCACACCGGGGAGCTGTTTTTT.

This chain's CDR3 is CSARENHEQFF. The CDR3 DNA follows: TGCAGTGCTAGAGAGAACCATGAGCAGTTCTTC. The J gene is TRBJ2-1, the V gene TRBV20-1; no definite D call. Germline assignment: CDR1 DFQATT and CDR2 SNEGSKA (reference sequence). The CDR3 is 11 amino acids. The germline V and J ends were trimmed by 0 bases and 8 bases, with 5 bases remaining between them.

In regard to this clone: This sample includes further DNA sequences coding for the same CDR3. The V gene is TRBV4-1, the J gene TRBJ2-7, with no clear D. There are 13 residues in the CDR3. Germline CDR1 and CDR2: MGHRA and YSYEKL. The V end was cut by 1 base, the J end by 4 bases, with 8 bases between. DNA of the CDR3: TGCGCCAGCAGCCAAGGATCAGTATACGAGCAGTACTTC. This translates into CASSQGSVYEQYF.

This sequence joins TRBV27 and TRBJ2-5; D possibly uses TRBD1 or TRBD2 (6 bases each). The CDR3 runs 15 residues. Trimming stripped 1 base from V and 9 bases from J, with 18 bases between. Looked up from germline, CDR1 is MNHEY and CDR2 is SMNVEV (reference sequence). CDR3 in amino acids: CASSLFKGGGRAQYF. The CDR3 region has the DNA TGTGCCAGCAGTTTATTTAAGGGTGGGGGGCGTGCCCAGTACTTC.

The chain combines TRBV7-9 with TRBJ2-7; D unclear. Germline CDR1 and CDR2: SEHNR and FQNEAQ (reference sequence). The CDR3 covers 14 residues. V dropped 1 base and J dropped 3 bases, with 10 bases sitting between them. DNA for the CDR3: TGTGCCAGCAGCTTAGTGAACGGAAACTACGAGCAGTACTTC. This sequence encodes CASSLVNGNYEQYF.

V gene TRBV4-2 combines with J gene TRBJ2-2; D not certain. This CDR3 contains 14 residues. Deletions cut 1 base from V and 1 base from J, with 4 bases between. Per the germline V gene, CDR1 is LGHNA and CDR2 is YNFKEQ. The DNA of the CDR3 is TGTGCCAGCAGCCAAGTGCAGAACACCGGGGAGCTGTTTTTT. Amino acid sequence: CASSQVQNTGELFF.

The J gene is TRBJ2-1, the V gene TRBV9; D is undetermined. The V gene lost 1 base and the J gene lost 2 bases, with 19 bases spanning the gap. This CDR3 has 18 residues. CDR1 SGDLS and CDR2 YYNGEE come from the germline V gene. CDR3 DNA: TGTGCCAGCAGCGTAACCCCCCCACCCCACGACGCCTACAATGAGCAGTTCTTC. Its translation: CASSVTPPPHDAYNEQFF.

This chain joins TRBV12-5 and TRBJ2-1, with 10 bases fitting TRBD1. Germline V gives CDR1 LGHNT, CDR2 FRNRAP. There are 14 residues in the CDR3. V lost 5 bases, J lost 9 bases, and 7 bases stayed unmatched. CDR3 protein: CASGPGQGLPEQFF. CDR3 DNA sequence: TGTGCTAGTGGTCCGGGACAGGGGTTACCTGAGCAGTTCTTC.

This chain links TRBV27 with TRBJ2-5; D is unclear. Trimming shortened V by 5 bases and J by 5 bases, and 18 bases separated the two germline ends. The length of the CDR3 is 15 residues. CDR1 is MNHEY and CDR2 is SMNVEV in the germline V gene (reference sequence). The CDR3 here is CASSPRDFFHETQYF. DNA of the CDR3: TGTGCCAGCAGTCCAAGAGACTTCTTTCACGAGACCCAGTACTTC.

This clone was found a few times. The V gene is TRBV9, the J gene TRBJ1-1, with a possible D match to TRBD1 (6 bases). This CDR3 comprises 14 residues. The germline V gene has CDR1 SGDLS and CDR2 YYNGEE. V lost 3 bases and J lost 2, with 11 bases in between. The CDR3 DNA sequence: TGTGCCAGCAGCGCCCAAGGGGGAAACACTGAAGCTTTCTTT. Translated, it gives CASSAQGGNTEAFF.

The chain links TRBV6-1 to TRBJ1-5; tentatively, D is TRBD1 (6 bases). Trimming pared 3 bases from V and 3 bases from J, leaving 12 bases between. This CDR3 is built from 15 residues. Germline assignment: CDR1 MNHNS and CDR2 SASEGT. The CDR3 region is CASSDRDTYNQPQHF. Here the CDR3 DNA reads TGTGCCAGCAGTGACCGGGACACCTACAATCAGCCCCAGCATTTT.

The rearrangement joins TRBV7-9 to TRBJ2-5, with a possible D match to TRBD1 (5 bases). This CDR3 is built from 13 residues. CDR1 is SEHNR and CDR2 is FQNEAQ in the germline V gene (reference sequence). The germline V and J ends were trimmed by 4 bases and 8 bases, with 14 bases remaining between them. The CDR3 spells CASSSGDSRTQYF. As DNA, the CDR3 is TGTGCCAGCAGCTCGGGCGACAGCCGAACCCAGTACTTC.

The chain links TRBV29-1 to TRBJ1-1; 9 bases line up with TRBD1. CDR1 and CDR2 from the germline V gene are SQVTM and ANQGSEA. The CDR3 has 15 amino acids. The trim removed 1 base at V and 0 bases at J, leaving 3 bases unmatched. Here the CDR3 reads CSVEGGQGLNTEAFF. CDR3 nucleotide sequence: TGCAGCGTTGAAGGGGGACAGGGTTTGAACACTGAAGCTTTCTTT.

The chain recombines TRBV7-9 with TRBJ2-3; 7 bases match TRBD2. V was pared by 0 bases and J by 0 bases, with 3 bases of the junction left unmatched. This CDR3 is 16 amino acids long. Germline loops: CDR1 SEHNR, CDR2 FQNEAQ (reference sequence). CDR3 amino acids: CASSLARGGSTDTQYF. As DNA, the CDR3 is TGTGCCAGCAGCTTAGCCCGGGGAGGGAGCACAGATACGCAGTATTTT.

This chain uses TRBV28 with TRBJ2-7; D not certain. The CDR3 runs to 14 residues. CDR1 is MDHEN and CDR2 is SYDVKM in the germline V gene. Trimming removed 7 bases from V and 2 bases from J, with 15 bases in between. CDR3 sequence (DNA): TGTGCCAGCACCGCCGGGCCCGTAACCTACGAGCAGTACTTC. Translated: CASTAGPVTYEQYF.

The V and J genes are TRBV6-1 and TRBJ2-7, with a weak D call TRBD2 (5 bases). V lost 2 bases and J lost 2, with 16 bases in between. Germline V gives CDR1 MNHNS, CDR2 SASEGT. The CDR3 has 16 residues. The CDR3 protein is CASSEYVASHTYEQYF. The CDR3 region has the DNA TGTGCCAGCAGTGAATACGTGGCTAGCCATACCTACGAGCAGTACTTC.

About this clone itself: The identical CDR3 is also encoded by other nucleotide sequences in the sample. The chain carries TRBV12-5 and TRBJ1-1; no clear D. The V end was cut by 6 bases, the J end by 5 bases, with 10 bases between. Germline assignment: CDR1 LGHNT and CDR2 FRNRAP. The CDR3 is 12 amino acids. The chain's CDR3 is CASGPGRTEAFF. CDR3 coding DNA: TGTGCTAGTGGGCCCGGCAGGACTGAAGCTTTCTTT.

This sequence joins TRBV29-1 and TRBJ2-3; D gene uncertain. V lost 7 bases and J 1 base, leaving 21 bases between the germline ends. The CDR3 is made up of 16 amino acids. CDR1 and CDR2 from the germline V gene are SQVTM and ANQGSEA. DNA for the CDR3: TGCAGCGGGATTTTCACGAATGCGGTCCGCACAGATACGCAGTATTTT. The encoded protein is CSGIFTNAVRTDTQYF.